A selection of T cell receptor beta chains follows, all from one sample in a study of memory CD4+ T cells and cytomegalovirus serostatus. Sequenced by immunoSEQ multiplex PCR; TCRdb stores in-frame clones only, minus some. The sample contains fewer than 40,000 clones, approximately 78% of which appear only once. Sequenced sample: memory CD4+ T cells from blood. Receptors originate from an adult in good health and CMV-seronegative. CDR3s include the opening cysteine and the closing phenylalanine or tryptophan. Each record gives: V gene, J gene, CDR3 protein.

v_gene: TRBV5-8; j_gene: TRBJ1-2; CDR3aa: CASTRGAGYGYTF
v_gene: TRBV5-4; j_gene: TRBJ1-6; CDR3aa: CASSLDRGSNSPLHF
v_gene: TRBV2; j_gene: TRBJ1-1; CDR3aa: CASTGTGGSTEAFF
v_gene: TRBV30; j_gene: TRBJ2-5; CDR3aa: CAWSEGGGETQYF
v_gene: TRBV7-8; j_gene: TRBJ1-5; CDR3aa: CASSFRQGDQPQHF
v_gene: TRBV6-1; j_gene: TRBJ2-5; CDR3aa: CASSGQHQETQYF
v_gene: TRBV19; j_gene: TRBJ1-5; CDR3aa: CASHQGSNQPQHF
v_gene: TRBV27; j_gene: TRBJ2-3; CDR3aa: CASSSADRSTDTQYF
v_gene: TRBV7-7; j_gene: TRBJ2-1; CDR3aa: CASSLLSGGARNNEQFF
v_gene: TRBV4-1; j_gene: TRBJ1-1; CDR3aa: CASSQDGSEAFF
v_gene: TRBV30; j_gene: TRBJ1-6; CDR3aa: CAWTGLANSPLHF
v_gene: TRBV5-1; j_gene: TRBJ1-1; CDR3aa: CASSLRTGKNTEAFF
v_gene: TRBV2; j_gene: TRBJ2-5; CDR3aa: CASSADRGEQETQYF
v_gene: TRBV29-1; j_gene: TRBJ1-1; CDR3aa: CSSERGTEAFF
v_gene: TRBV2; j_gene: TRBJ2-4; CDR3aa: CASRDRVSKNIQYF
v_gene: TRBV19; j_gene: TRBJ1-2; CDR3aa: CASRRSGSSMENYGYTF
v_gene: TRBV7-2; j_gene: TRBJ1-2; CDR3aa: CASSSSWTGGDYGYTF
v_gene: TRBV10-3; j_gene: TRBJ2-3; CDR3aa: CAISHPIAGDTDTQYF
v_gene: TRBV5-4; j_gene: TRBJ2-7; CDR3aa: CASSRGLSSYEQYF
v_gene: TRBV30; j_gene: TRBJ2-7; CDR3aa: CAFGSWREYEQYF
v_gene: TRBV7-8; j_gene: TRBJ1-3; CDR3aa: CASSLVVGGGNTIYF
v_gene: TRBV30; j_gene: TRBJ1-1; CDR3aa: CAWKTTGVTEAFF
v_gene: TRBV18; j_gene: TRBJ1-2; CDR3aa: CASSPERWSNYGYTF
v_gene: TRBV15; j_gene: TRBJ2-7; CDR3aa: CATSRGRTGAVGQYF
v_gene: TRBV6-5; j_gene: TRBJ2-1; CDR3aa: CASSYSISGAHNEQFF
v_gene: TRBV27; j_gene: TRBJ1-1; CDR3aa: CASTQSGGRGNTEAFF
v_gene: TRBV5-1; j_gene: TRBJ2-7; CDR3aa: CASSLRGDKAYEQYF
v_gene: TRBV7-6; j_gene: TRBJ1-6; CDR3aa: CASSLAAGSPLHF
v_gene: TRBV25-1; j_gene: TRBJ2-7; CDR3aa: CASSDASAGRYEQYF
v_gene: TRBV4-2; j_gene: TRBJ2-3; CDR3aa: CASSQDGSSDTDTQYF
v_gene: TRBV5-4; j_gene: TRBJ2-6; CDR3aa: CASGGDPGANVLTF
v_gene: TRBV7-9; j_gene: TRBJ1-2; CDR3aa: CASSQTGYGYTF
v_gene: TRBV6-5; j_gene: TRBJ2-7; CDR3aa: CASSYKLETYF
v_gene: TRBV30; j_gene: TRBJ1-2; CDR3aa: CAGRGQGNYGYTF
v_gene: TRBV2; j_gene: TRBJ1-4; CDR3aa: CASSQQGRANEKLFF
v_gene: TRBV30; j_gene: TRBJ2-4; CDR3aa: CAWSEGGAENIQYF
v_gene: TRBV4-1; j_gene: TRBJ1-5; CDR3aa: CASSQGLVSNQPQHF
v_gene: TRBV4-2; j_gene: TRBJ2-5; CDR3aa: CASSRSGGEETQYF
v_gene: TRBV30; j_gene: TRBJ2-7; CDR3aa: CAWSVLGGAYEQYF
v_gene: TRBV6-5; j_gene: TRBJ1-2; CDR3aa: CASSYATEWDYGYTF
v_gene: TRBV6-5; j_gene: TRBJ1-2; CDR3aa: CASSTGVNGYTF
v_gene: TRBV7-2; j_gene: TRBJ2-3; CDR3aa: CASSLVSQASTDTQYF
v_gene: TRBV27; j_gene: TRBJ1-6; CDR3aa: CASRRPTVNNSPLHF
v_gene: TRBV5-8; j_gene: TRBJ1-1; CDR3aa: CASSNPVRGVNTEAFF
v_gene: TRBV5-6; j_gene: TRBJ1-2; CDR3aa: CASSYEGTNYGYTF
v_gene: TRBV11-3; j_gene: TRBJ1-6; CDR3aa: CASSPLRARGRDSPLHF
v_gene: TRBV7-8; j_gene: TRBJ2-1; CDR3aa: CASSLATSGGAEQFF
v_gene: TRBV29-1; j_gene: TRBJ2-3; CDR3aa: CSVEGRFGTDTQYF
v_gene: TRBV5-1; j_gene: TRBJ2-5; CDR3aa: CASSPGRRVVQETQYF
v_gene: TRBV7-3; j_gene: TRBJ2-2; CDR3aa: CASSLSWEGSTGELFF